Below, 16 T cell receptor beta chains from the same sample are listed, as sequenced in a study of cytotoxic CD8 clonotypes in ibrutinib-treated CLL. The data were produced by immunoSEQ multiplex PCR, yet TCRdb's version contains in-frame clones alone and is incomplete. The sample has under 300,000 clones, roughly three quarters seen once. Specimen: PBMCs, collected at disease progression, from a patient treated with ibrutinib. These receptor sequences come from a human donor with chronic lymphocytic leukemia.

This clone was recorded a few times. CDR3 sequence (DNA): TGCAGCGTTTGGGCTAGGGGGGAGCTGTTTTTT. This encodes CSVWARGELFF. The rearrangement uses TRBV29-1 and TRBJ2-2; the D is unclear. The CDR3 is made up of 11 amino acids. Looked up from germline, CDR1 is SQVTM and CDR2 is ANQGSEA. V was clipped by 5 bases and J by 8 bases, with 9 bases between them.

The J gene is TRBJ2-7, the V gene TRBV6-5; D might be TRBD1 (6 bases). The CDR3 runs 15 residues. Trimming removed 8 bases at V and 1 base at J, with 18 bases between. Germline CDR1 is MNHEY and CDR2 is SVGAGI. CDR3 loop: CASGRGQLSSYEQYF. CDR3 in DNA: TGTGCCAGCGGACGGGGACAACTCTCATCCTACGAGCAGTACTTC.

The chain links TRBV30 to TRBJ1-5, with D possibly TRBD1 on 6 matching bases. Trimming left V 4 bases short and J 2 bases short, with 21 bases between. The germline CDR1 and CDR2 sequences are GTSNPN and SVGIG (reference sequence). The CDR3 spans 17 residues. Here the CDR3 reads CAWIEGYRVFGNQPQHF. The DNA of the CDR3 is TGTGCCTGGATAGAAGGCTACAGGGTCTTCGGCAATCAGCCCCAGCATTTT.

The CDR3 nucleotides read TGTGCCAGCAGCTTAGATTATTTGGGAGACTATGGCTACACCTTC. It translates to CASSLDYLGDYGYTF. This chain uses TRBV7-2 with TRBJ1-2; D not certain. V gave up 1 base and J gave up 3 bases, with 12 bases separating them. The CDR3 has 15 amino acids. CDR1 is SGHTA and CDR2 is FQGNSA in the germline V gene.

This clone was observed a few times. This chain uses TRBV5-1 with TRBJ2-7, with TRBD2 identical over 10 bases. The CDR3 is made up of 16 amino acids. With V trimmed by 1 base and J by 5 bases, 9 bases remained unmatched. Germline values: CDR1 SGHRS, CDR2 YFSETQ. CDR3 nucleotide sequence: TGCGCCAGCAGCTTGCTGACGTCCGGGACTAGCGACGAGCAGTACTTC. It encodes CASSLLTSGTSDEQYF.

The chain recombines TRBV11-2 with TRBJ1-1; no firm D call. The CDR3 runs to 12 residues. CDR1 and CDR2 (germline): SGHAT, FQNNGV. Trimming removed 1 base at V and 9 bases at J, with 9 bases between. Here the CDR3 reads CASSLGTPQAFF. The DNA for the CDR3 is TGTGCCAGCAGCTTAGGCACACCCCAAGCTTTCTTT.

This sequence joins TRBV18 and TRBJ2-2; no definite D call. The length of the CDR3 is 14 residues. The V gene lost 2 bases and the J gene lost 7 bases, with 11 bases spanning the gap. Germline CDR1 reads KGHSH; CDR2 reads LQKENI. In DNA, the CDR3 is TGTGCCAGCTCACCATCGCCCGGGTACGGGGAGCTGTTTTTT. Translation gives CASSPSPGYGELFF.

This clone turned up a few times. This chain uses TRBV5-6 with TRBJ2-3; no clear D. Germline CDR1 reads SGHDT; CDR2 reads YYEEEE. This CDR3 has 15 amino acids. With 0 bases removed from V and 5 bases from J, the gap between germline ends came to 13 bases. The CDR3 region is CASSLDRISGDTQYF. CDR3 nucleotides: TGTGCCAGCAGCTTGGATCGTATCTCGGGAGATACGCAGTATTTT.

This clone was seen only a few times. V usage is TRBV7-9 and J usage is TRBJ2-7; D is possibly TRBD1 (6 bases). The CDR3 is 15 residues long. CDR1 is SEHNR and CDR2 is FQNEAQ in the germline V gene (reference sequence). V lost 1 base and J 6 bases, leaving 16 bases between the germline ends. CDR3 sequence reads: CASSLDGRDTREQYF. In nucleotides, the CDR3 is TGTGCCAGCAGCTTAGATGGCCGGGACACCCGCGAGCAGTACTTC.

The chain recombines TRBV5-1 with TRBJ2-2, with 8 positions matching TRBD2. The CDR3 has 16 amino acids. Germline V gives CDR1 SGHRS, CDR2 YFSETQ. J was trimmed by 3 bases and V by 2 bases; bases with no gene match: 6. The CDR3 region has the DNA TGCGCCAGCAGCTTCGAGCGGGGGTGGGACACCGGGGAGCTGTTTTTT. Its protein product is CASSFERGWDTGELFF.

This rearrangement joins TRBV6-1 to TRBJ2-5; 9 positions match TRBD1. There are 14 residues in the CDR3. Germline V gene sequence: CDR1 MNHNS, CDR2 SASEGT. V lost 7 bases and J lost 4; bases outside the gene matches: 7. Here the CDR3 reads CASNLGQGTETQYF. The CDR3 DNA reads TGTGCCAGCAACCTGGGACAGGGTACAGAGACCCAGTACTTC.

The chain employs TRBV18 and TRBJ1-3, with D perhaps matching TRBD1 (6 bases). CDR3 length: 15 residues. Germline V lookup: CDR1 KGHSH, CDR2 LQKENI. Trimming pared 3 bases from V and 0 bases from J, leaving 9 bases between. In nucleotides, the CDR3 is TGTGCCAGCTCACCCGGACAGCACTCTGGAAACACCATATATTTT. Encoded protein: CASSPGQHSGNTIYF.

V gene TRBV7-3 combines with J gene TRBJ1-6, with TRBD1 as a possible D gene (5 bases). Germline CDR1 reads SGHTA; CDR2 reads FQGTGA. There are 14 residues in the CDR3. V lost 2 bases and J lost 9, with 11 bases in between. The DNA of the CDR3 is TGTGCCAGCAGCTTAGGGGGTAAAAGTTCACCCCTCCACTTT. Protein sequence: CASSLGGKSSPLHF.

The J gene is TRBJ2-3, the V gene TRBV11-2; 9 positions match TRBD2. This CDR3 comprises 16 residues. V was clipped by 5 bases and J by 5 bases; unmatched bases: 11. Germline V gene data show CDR1 as SGHAT and CDR2 as FQNNGV. This CDR3 is CASSPPPAGGGDTQYF. DNA of the CDR3: TGTGCCAGCAGCCCTCCCCCTGCGGGGGGGGGAGATACGCAGTATTTT.

The gene calls are TRBV29-1 and TRBJ2-2; the D is unclear. V lost 3 bases to trimming and J lost 4 bases, with 9 bases between them. Germline V gene data show CDR1 as SQVTM and CDR2 as ANQGSEA. CDR3 length equals 13 residues. This CDR3 reads CSVEGIITGELFF. The DNA for the CDR3 is TGCAGCGTTGAGGGCATAATCACCGGGGAGCTGTTTTTT.

This chain uses TRBV6-1 with TRBJ1-1; D is perhaps TRBD1 (5 bases). Between the trimmed V and J ends, which lost 7 bases and 1 base, there was a span of 16 bases. CDR1 is MNHNS, CDR2 SASEGT, per germline. This CDR3 contains 15 residues. The CDR3 spells CASMVQGAWNTEAFF. The CDR3 region has the DNA TGTGCCAGCATGGTCCAGGGAGCATGGAACACTGAAGCTTTCTTT.